This T cell receptor (beta chain) comes out of a study of blood T cell repertoires in COVID-19 (TCRdb year 2020). Regarding the complete study: Samples covering the acute and convalescent phases of COVID-19 were provided by collaborators in the United States, Italy and Spain. The prospective study material was composed of cDNA or gDNA derived from T cells, B-cell-depleted T cells, or PBMCs. The dataset comprised deeply sampled blood TCRbeta repertoires from subjects exposed to, actively infected with, or recovered from COVID-19. The repertoires were released in a freely available public database intended as a resource for research on the immune response to SARS-CoV-2. Samples were obtained from the ongoing ImmuneRACE study (first 160 participants) and from over a thousand subjects provided by 6 global collaborators. Sample metadata almost always included a de-identified subject ID, COVID-19 status, age in years and sex. Where HLA class I and class II types were available, the types were taken from metadata supplied by the sample provider, not from assay-based typing. Beyond this particular receptor, the publication reports: How much clinical and demographic metadata was included differed by source and by participant, and the metadata was provided uncurated.

A word on this clone: Its antigen remains unidentified. Per-base qualities were not stored, and no clone one base away is much larger.

Collaborating institutions collected whole blood in K2EDTA tubes following their own protocols. For TCRbeta analysis, collaborators shipped samples as frozen whole blood, isolated PBMCs, or DNA extracted from either of those sample types. The CDR3 holds 13 amino acids from the cysteine to the phenylalanine. Kept here is only the CDR3 DNA, which spans 39 bases and is read in frame from base 1. The germline V gene (reference sequence) sets CDR1 to GTSNPN and CDR2 to SVGIG. The germline V end is reduced by 4 bases and the J end by 6 bases; junction bases left unmatched: 5. TCRbeta CDR3 regions were amplified from genomic DNA by means of the immunoSEQ Assay, a bias-controlled multiplex PCR. The source study handled its data this way. The number of nucleated cells in each sample was estimated from the amplification of reference gene primers within the assay. Sequence reads were collapsed and filtered to measure the absolute abundance of every unique TCRbeta CDR3 rearrangement. Productive Simpson clonality was computed per sample as the square root of Simpson's diversity index over productive rearrangements. Drawn from immuneACCESS, this table holds only the in-frame rearrangements with V and J called that TCRdb kept. Clones are partly lost; checked studies trace under half to an unresolved V gene and leave the rest unexplained. The V and J calls and clone size were taken over from that table, and D and trimming were inferred from the DNA. This sample holds 70,000 or so clones; roughly 84% were observed only once. 29% of the sample goes to the ten largest clones.

This chain joins TRBV30 to TRBJ1-5; TRBD1 lines up with 8 middle nucleotides. Sequenced sample: peripheral blood. This clonotype was sampled from an elderly woman with active or convalescent COVID-19. This receptor carries the CDR3 CAWNEDRAQPQHF. The nucleotide sequence reads TGTGCCTGGAACGAGGACAGGGCTCAGCCCCAGCATTTT.